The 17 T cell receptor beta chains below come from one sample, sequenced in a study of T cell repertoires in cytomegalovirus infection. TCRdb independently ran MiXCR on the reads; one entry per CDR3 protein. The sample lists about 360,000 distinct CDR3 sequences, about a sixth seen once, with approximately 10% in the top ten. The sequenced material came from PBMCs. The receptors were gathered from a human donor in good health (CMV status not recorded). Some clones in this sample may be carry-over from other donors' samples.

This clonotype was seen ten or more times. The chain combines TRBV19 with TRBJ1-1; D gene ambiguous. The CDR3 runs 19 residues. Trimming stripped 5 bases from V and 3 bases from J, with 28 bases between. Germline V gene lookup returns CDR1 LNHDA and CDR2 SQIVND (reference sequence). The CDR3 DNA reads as TGTGCCAGTAGTGATCCCACTCTTAGCGGACGGACGGGCTACACTGAAGCTTTCTTT. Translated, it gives CASSDPTLSGRTGYTEAFF.

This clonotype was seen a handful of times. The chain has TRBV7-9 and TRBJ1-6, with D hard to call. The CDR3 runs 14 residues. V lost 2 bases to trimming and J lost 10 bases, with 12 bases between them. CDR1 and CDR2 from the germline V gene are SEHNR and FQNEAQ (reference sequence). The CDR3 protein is CASSLRGNRSPLHF. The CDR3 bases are TGTGCCAGCAGCTTACGGGGAAATCGGTCACCCCTCCACTTT.

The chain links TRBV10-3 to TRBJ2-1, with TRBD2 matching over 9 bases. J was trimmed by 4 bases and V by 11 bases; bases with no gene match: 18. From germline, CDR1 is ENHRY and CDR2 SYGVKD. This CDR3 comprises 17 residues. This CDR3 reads CAVGQGFGTSSYNEQFF. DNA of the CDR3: TGTGCCGTCGGACAAGGGTTCGGGACTAGCTCTTACAATGAGCAGTTCTTC.

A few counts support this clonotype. The CDR3 protein is CATAAWRLAEAFF. In nucleotides, the CDR3 is TGTGCCACCGCCGCCTGGAGGTTGGCTGAAGCTTTCTTT. The chain employs TRBV6-5 and TRBJ1-1; no clear D gene. V dropped 10 bases and J dropped 6 bases, with 18 bases sitting between them. Germline V gene sequence: CDR1 MNHEY, CDR2 SVGAGI. This CDR3 has 13 residues.

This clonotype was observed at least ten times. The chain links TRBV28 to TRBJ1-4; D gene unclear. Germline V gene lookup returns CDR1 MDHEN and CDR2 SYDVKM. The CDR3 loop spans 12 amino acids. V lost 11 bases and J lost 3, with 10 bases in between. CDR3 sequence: CALDRPNEKLFF. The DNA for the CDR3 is TGTGCCCTCGACCGACCTAATGAAAAACTGTTTTTT.

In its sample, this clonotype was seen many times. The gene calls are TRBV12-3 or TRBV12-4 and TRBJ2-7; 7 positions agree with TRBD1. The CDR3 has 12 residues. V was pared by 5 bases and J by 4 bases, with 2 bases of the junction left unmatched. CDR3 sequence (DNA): TGTGCCAGCAGTCGACAGGGATACGAGCAGTACTTC. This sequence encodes CASSRQGYEQYF.

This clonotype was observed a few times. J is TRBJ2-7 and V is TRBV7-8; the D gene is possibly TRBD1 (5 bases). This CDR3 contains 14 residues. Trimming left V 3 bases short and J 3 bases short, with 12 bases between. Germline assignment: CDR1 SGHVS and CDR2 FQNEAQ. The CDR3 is CASSFYQGIYEQYF. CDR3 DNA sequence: TGTGCCAGCAGCTTTTACCAGGGTATCTACGAGCAGTACTTC.

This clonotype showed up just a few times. The CDR3 DNA reads as TGTGCCAGCAGTTACTCGATACTTAGGGAAGTCTATGGCTACACCTTC. Its translation: CASSYSILREVYGYTF. This chain connects TRBV6-5 to TRBJ1-2; D gene uncertain. The CDR3 is made up of 16 amino acids. V lost 0 bases, J lost 4 bases, and 15 bases lay in between. The V gene's germline CDR1 is MNHEY and CDR2 SVGAGI.

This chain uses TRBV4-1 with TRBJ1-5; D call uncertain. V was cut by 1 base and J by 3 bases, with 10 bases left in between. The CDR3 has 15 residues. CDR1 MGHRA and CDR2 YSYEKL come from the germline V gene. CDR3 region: CASSQGIVTNQPQHF. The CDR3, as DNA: TGCGCCAGCAGCCAAGGAATCGTTACCAATCAGCCCCAGCATTTT.

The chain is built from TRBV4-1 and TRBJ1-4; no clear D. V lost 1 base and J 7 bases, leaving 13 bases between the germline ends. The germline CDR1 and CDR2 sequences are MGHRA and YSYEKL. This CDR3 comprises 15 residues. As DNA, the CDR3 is TGCGCCAGCAGCCAAGGGGAAGGCAGCCCTGAAAAACTGTTTTTT. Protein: CASSQGEGSPEKLFF.

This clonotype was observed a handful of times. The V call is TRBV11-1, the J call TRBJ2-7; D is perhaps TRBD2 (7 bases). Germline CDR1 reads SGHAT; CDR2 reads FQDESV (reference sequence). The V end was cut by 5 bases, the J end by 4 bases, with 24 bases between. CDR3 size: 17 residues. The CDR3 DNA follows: TGTGCCAGCAGCCCCGGGGGGCTAGCCCAGGGAATGTACGAGCAGTACTTC. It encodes CASSPGGLAQGMYEQYF.

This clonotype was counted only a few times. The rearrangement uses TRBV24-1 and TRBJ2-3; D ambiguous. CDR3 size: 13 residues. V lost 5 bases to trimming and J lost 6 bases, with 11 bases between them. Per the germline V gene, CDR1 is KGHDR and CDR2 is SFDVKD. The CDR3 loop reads CATSVSSRDTQYF. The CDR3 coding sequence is TGTGCCACCAGTGTTAGTAGCAGGGATACGCAGTATTTT.

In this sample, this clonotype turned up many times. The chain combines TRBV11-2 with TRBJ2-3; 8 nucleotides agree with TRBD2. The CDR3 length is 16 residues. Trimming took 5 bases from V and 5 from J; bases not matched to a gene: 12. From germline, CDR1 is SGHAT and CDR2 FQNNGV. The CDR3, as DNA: TGTGCCAGCAGCCGCACTACCAGCGGGAGAAGAGATACGCAGTATTTT. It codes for CASSRTTSGRRDTQYF.

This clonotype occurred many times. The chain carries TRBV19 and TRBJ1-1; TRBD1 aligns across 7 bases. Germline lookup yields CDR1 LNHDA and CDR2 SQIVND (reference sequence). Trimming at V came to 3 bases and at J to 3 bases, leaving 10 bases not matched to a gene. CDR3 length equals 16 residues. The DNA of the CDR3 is TGTGCCAGTAGTATCTCGGCAGGGGGGCCCTACACTGAAGCTTTCTTT. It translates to CASSISAGGPYTEAFF.

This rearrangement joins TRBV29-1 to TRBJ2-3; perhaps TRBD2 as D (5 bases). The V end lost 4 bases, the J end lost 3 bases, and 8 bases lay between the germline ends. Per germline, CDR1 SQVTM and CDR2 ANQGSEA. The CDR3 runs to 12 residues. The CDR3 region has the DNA TGCAGCGTTGGTCCGGGGACAGATACGCAGTATTTT. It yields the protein CSVGPGTDTQYF.

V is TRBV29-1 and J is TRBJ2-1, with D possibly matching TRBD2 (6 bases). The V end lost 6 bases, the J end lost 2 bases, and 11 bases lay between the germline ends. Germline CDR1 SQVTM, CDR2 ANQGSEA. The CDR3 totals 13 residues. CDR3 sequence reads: CSVAGRAYNEQFF. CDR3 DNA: TGCAGCGTGGCGGGGCGGGCCTACAATGAGCAGTTCTTC.

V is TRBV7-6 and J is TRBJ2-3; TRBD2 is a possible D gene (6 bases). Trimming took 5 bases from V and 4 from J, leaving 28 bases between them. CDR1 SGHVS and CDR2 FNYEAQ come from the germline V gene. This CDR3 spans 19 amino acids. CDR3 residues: CASSPRVAEGLGGADTQYF. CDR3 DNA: TGTGCCAGCAGCCCCAGGGTCGCGGAGGGGTTGGGTGGAGCAGATACGCAGTATTTT.